One and the same sample provided the 10 T cell receptor beta chains below, sequenced in a study of CD8+ T cells in alopecia areata (dated by TCRdb to 2016 to 2019). Libraries were made using the immunoSEQ multiplex PCR assay. For TCR sequencing, RNA was extracted from every sample and reverse transcribed into cDNA to serve as template. This immuneACCESS table, as held by TCRdb, lists in-frame sequences with V and J called but not all clones. Of the missing ones, under half trace to an unresolved V gene in checked studies; the others have no known cause. The sample table lists 150,000 to 200,000 clones, less than 75% of them with a count of one. Clones ranked in the top ten supply about a sixth of the sample. According to the study, the label for this sample's treatment or condition signals: oral pan-JAK inhibitor, 5-10 mg twice daily. The specimen was CD4+ T cells sorted from blood, collected at approximately week 60, from a patient treated with tofacitinib. The receptors originated from a human donor with alopecia areata.

The CDR3 region has the DNA TGCAGTGCTTACAGGGATGGCTACACCTTC. Amino acid sequence: CSAYRDGYTF. The chain is built from TRBV20-1 and TRBJ1-2; tentatively, D is TRBD1 (6 bases). CDR1 and CDR2 from the germline V gene are DFQATT and SNEGSKA (reference sequence). The CDR3 runs to 10 residues. V was trimmed by 5 bases and J by 6 bases, leaving 7 bases between them.

As DNA, the CDR3 is TGTGCCAGTAGTGGGACAGGCCCCCCCTACGAGCAGTACTTC. As protein: CASSGTGPPYEQYF. This chain uses TRBV19 with TRBJ2-7, with TRBD1 identical over 8 bases. Germline V gene sequence: CDR1 LNHDA, CDR2 SQIVND (reference sequence). With V trimmed by 5 bases and J by 2 bases, 5 bases remained unmatched. The CDR3 contains 14 residues. Drawing the rest from reference TRBV19 and TRBJ2-7, the complete variable domain is DGGITQSPKYLFRKEGQNVTLSCEQNLNHDAMYWYRQDPGQGLRLIYYSQIVNDFQKGDIAEGYSVSREKKESFPLTVTSAQKNPTAFYLCASSGTGPPYEQYFGPGTRLTVT.

This clone was detected only a few times. The rearrangement links TRBV30 to TRBJ1-5, with 9 bases matching TRBD1. Trimming removed 5 bases from V and 6 bases from J; junction bases left unmatched: 8. This CDR3 comprises 14 residues. Germline-derived CDR1 and CDR2 are GTSNPN and SVGIG (reference sequence). This CDR3 reads CAWGQGTSGQPQHF. CDR3 DNA: TGTGCCTGGGGACAGGGGACATCGGGTCAGCCCCAGCATTTT.

Concerning this clone itself: This specimen includes other DNA sequences encoding the same CDR3. V usage is TRBV18 and J usage is TRBJ1-2; 8 nucleotides agree with TRBD1. The germline CDR1 and CDR2 sequences are KGHSH and LQKENI. V lost 1 base to trimming and J lost 2 bases; unmatched junction nucleotides: 3. This CDR3 contains 15 residues. In DNA form, the CDR3 reads TGTGCCAGCTCACCACTGGACAGGGCGAACTATGGCTACACCTTC. Its translation is CASSPLDRANYGYTF.

This clone was recorded only once. The chain joins TRBV7-6 to TRBJ2-3; the match to TRBD1 covers 12 bases. Germline CDR1 is SGHVS and CDR2 is FNYEAQ. The CDR3 covers 21 residues. The ends lost 1 base at V and 0 bases at J; junction bases unmatched: 14. CDR3 nucleotide sequence: TGTGCCAGCAGCTTAGGCGCCCTCCTTGGGACAGGGGGCCTCAGCACAGATACGCAGTATTTT. Its translation: CASSLGALLGTGGLSTDTQYF. Using reference TRBV7-6 and TRBJ2-3 for the parts outside the CDR3, the full variable domain is GAGVSQSPRYKVTKRGQDVALRCDPISGHVSLYWYRQALGQGPEFLTYFNYEAQQDKSGLPNDRFSAERPEGSISTLTIQRTEQRDSAMYRCASSLGALLGTGGLSTDTQYFGPGTRLTVL.

The chain has TRBV7-3 and TRBJ2-7; D uncertain. The CDR3 spans 13 residues. V lost 5 bases to trimming and J lost 3 bases, with 11 bases between them. Germline V gene sequence: CDR1 SGHTA, CDR2 FQGTGA. The CDR3 protein is CASSRNSGYEQYF. CDR3 nucleotides: TGTGCCAGCAGCCGGAACTCGGGCTACGAGCAGTACTTC. Full variable domain (outside the CDR3, taken from reference TRBV7-3 and TRBJ2-7): GAGVSQTPSNKVTEKGKYVELRCDPISGHTALYWYRQSLGQGPEFLIYFQGTGAADDSGLPNDRFFAVRPEGSVSTLKIQRTERGDSAVYLCASSRNSGYEQYFGPGTRLTVT.

This sequence joins TRBV15 and TRBJ2-4; D is unclear. The CDR3 is 16 amino acids. Germline V gives CDR1 LNHNV, CDR2 YYDKDF (reference sequence). Trimming shortened V by 0 bases and J by 7 bases, and 16 bases separated the two germline ends. The CDR3 nucleotides are TGTGCCACCAGCAGAGATGCGAGCGATCGGTTTAACATTCAGTACTTC. As protein: CATSRDASDRFNIQYF.

The sample holds a few counts of this clone. The chain links TRBV25-1 to TRBJ1-2; no clear D gene. The CDR3 sequence is 12 residues long. V was cut by 6 bases and J by 1 base, with 6 bases left in between. CDR1 and CDR2 from the germline V gene are MGHDK and SYGVNS. This chain's CDR3 is CASRQDNYGYTF. CDR3 nucleotide sequence: TGTGCCAGCAGACAAGATAACTATGGCTACACCTTC.

V usage is TRBV9 and J usage is TRBJ2-3, with D maybe TRBD1 (6 bases). With 1 base removed from V and 4 bases from J, the gap between germline ends came to 16 bases. Germline V CDR1 and CDR2: SGDLS, YYNGEE. The CDR3 loop spans 16 amino acids. CDR3 coding DNA: TGTGCCAGCAGCGTAACGCCGCAGGGGTGGTCAGATACGCAGTATTTT. Translating it yields CASSVTPQGWSDTQYF.

This sequence joins TRBV29-1 and TRBJ2-3; 9 bases map to TRBD2. Germline trimming cut 5 bases from V and 5 bases from J; bases unmatched to any gene: 2. The CDR3 is made up of 12 amino acids. CDR1 and CDR2 (germline): SQVTM, ANQGSEA. The CDR3 here is CSVSGGLDTQYF. The CDR3 DNA reads as TGCAGCGTTAGCGGGGGGTTAGATACGCAGTATTTT.